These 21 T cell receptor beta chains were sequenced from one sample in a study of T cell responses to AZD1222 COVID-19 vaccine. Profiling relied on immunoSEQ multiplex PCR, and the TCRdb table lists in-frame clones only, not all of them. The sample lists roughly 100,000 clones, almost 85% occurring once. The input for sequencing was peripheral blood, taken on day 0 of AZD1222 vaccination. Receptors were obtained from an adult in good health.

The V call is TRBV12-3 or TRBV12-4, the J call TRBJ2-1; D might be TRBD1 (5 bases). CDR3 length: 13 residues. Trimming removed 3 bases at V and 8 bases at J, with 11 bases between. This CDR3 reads CASSLVGVDEQFF. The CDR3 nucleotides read TGTGCCAGCAGTTTGGTAGGGGTGGATGAGCAGTTCTTC.

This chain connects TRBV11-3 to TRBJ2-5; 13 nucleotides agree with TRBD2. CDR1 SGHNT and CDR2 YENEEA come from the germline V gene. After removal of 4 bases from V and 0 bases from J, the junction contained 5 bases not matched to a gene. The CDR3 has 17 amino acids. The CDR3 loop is CASSSGLAGQYQETQYF. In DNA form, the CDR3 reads TGTGCCAGCAGCTCGGGACTAGCGGGACAGTACCAAGAGACCCAGTACTTC.

CDR3 residues: CASSQTGEREQYV. As DNA, the CDR3 is TGCGCCAGCAGCCAGACAGGGGAACGCGAGCAGTACGTC. The chain couples TRBV5-1 to TRBJ2-7, with TRBD1 matching over 8 bases. Germline V CDR1 and CDR2: SGHRS, YFSETQ. The junction had 6 bases not matched to a gene; V was cut back by 4 bases and J by 6 bases. The CDR3 spans 13 residues.

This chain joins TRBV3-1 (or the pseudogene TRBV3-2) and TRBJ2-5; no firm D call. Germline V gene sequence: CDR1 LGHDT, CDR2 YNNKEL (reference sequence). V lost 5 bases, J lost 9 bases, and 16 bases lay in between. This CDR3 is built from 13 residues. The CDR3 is CASSVSFALAQYF. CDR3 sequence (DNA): TGTGCCAGCAGCGTCTCGTTTGCCTTGGCCCAGTACTTC.

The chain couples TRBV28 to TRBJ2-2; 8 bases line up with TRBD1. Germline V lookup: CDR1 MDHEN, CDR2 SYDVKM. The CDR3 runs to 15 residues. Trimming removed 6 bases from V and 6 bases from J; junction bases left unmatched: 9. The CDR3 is CASRAPDREAGELFF. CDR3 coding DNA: TGTGCCAGCAGGGCCCCGGACAGGGAAGCCGGGGAGCTGTTTTTT.

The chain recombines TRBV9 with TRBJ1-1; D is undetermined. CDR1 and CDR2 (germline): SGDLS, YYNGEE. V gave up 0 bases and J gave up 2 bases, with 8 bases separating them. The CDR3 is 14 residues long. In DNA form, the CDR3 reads TGTGCCAGCAGCGTAGGGAAGGGAAACACTGAAGCTTTCTTT. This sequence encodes CASSVGKGNTEAFF.

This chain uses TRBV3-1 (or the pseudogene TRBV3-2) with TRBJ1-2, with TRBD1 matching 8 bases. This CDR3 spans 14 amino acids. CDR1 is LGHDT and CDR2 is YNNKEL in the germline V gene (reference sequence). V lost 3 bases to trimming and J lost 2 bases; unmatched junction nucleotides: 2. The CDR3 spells CASSHRTGNYGYTF. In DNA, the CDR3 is TGTGCCAGCAGCCATAGGACAGGGAACTATGGCTACACCTTC.

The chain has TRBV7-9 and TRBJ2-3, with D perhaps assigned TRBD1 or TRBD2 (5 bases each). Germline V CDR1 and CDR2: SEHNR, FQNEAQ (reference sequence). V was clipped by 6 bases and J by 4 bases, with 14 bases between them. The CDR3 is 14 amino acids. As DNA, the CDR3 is TGTGCCAGCAGTTCTTTCCAGGGACCAGATACGCAGTATTTT. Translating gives CASSSFQGPDTQYF. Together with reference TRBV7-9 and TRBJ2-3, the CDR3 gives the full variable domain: DTGVSQNPRHKITKRGQNVTFRCDPISEHNRLYWYRQTLGQGPEFLTYFQNEAQLEKSRLLSDRFSAERPKGSFSTLEIQRTEQGDSAMYLCASSSFQGPDTQYFGPGTRLTVL.

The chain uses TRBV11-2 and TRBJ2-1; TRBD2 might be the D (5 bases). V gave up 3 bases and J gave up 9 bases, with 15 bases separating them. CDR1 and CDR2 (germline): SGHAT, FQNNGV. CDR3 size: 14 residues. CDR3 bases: TGTGCCAGCAGCTTTCGGGAAGGTGTGGGTGAGCAGTTCTTC. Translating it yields CASSFREGVGEQFF. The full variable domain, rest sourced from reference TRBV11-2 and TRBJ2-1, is EAGVAQSPRYKIIEKRQSVAFWCNPISGHATLYWYQQILGQGPKLLIQFQNNGVVDDSQLPKDRFSAERLKGVDSTLKIQPAKLEDSAVYLCASSFREGVGEQFFGPGTRLTVL.

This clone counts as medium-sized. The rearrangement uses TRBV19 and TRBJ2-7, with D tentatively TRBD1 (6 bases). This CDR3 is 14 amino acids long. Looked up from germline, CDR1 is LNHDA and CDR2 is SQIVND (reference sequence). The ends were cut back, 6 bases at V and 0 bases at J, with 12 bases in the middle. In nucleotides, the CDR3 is TGTGCCAGTAGCGCCACAGGGAACTCCTACGAGCAGTACTTC. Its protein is CASSATGNSYEQYF.

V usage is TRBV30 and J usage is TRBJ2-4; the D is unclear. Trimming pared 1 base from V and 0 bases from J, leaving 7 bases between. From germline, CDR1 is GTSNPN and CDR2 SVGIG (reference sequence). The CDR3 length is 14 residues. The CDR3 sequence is CAWSATLAKNIQYF. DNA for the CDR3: TGTGCCTGGAGTGCCACCCTAGCCAAAAACATTCAGTACTTC.

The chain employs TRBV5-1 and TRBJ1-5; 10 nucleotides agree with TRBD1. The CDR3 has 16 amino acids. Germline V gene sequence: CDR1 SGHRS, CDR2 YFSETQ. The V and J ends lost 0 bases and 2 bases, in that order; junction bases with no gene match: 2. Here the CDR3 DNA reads TGCGCCAGCAGCTTGGAGGGGACAGGGGGCAATCAGCCCCAGCATTTT. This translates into CASSLEGTGGNQPQHF.

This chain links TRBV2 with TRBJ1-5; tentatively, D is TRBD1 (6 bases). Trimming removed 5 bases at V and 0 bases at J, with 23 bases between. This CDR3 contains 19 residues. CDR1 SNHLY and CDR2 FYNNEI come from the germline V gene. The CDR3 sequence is CASSLKGGPFSDSNQPQHF. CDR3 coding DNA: TGTGCCAGCAGTCTAAAGGGGGGCCCTTTCTCCGATAGCAATCAGCCCCAGCATTTT. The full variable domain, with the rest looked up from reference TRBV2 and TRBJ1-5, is EPEVTQTPSHQVTQMGQEVILRCVPISNHLYFYWYRQILGQKVEFLVSFYNNEISEKSEIFDDQFSVERPDGSNFTLKIRSTKLEDSAMYFCASSLKGGPFSDSNQPQHFGDGTRLSIL.

CDR3 in DNA: TGTGCCAGCTCACCCACGACAGGCGACTATAATTCACCCCTCCACTTT. Translating it yields CASSPTTGDYNSPLHF. The V gene is TRBV18, the J gene TRBJ1-6; D perhaps matches TRBD1 (6 bases). CDR1 is KGHSH, CDR2 LQKENI, per germline. The length of the CDR3 is 16 residues. Trimming removed 3 bases at V and 3 bases at J, with 12 bases between.

The CDR3, as DNA: TGCGCCAGCAGCTTGAGTATCGAGACCCAGTACTTC. This codes for CASSLSIETQYF. This rearrangement joins TRBV5-1 to TRBJ2-5; D is unclear. This CDR3 comprises 12 residues. V lost 1 base, J lost 5 bases, and 6 bases lay in between. Per the germline V gene, CDR1 is SGHRS and CDR2 is YFSETQ.

The CDR3 region has the DNA TGTGCCAGCAGCGTTGAAGGGGGGCATGAAAAACTGTTTTTT. This gives the protein CASSVEGGHEKLFF. The chain joins TRBV9 to TRBJ1-4; the D gene is possibly TRBD1 (6 bases). Germline V CDR1 and CDR2: SGDLS, YYNGEE. Trimming pared 2 bases from V and 6 bases from J, leaving 11 bases between. The CDR3 totals 14 residues.

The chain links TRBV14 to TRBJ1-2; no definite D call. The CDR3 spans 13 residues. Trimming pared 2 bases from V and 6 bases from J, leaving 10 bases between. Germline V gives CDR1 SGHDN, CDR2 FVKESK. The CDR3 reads CASSQIQRDGYTF. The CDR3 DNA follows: TGTGCCAGCAGCCAAATTCAAAGGGATGGCTACACCTTC.

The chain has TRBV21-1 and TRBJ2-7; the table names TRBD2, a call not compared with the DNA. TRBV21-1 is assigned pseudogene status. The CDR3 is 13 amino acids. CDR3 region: CASSKGPSDEQYF. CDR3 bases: TGTGCCAGCAGCAAAGGTCCTAGCGACGAGCAGTACTTC.

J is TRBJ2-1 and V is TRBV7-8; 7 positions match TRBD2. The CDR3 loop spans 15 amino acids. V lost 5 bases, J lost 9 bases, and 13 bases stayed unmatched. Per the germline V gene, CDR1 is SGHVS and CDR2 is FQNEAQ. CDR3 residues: CASSPSLGRGGEQFF. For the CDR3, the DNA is TGTGCCAGCAGCCCAAGCTTGGGGAGGGGCGGTGAGCAGTTCTTC.

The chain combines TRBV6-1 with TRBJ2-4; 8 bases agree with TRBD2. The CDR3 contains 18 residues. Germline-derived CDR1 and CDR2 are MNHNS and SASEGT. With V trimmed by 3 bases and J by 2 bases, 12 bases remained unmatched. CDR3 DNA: TGTGCCAGCAGTGAGGCCGGGGGGGCCTATTCATCCAAAAACATTCAGTACTTC. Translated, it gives CASSEAGGAYSSKNIQYF.

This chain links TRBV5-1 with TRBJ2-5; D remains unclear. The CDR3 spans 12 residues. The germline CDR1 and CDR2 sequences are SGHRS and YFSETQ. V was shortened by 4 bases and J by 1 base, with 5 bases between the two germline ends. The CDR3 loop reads CASSVSQETQYF. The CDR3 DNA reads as TGCGCCAGCAGCGTCTCCCAAGAGACCCAGTACTTC.